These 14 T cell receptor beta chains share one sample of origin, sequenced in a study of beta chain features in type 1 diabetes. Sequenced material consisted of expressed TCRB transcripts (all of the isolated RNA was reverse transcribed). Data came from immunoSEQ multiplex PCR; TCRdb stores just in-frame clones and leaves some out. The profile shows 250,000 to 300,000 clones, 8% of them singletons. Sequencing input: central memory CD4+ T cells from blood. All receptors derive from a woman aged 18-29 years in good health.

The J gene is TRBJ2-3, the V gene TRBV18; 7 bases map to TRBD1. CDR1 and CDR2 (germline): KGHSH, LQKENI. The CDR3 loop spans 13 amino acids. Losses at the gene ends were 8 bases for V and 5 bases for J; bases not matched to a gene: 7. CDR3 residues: CASDRDLGDTQYF. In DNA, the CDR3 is TGTGCCAGCGACAGGGACCTAGGAGATACGCAGTATTTT.

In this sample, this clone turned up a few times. CDR3 residues: CSAGFREKLFF. The CDR3, as DNA: TGCAGTGCTGGGTTTCGTGAAAAACTGTTTTTT. The chain uses TRBV20-1 and TRBJ1-4; unclear D gene. Trimming removed 5 bases at V and 7 bases at J, with 8 bases between. The CDR3 is 11 residues long. In germline, CDR1 is DFQATT, CDR2 SNEGSKA (reference sequence).

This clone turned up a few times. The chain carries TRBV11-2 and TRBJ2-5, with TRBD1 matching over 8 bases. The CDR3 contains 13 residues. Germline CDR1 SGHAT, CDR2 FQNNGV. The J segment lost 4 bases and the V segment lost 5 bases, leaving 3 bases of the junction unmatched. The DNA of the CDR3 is TGTGCCAGCAGCAAGGACAGGGCAGAGACCCAGTACTTC. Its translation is CASSKDRAETQYF. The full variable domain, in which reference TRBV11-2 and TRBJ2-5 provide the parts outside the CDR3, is EAGVAQSPRYKIIEKRQSVAFWCNPISGHATLYWYQQILGQGPKLLIQFQNNGVVDDSQLPKDRFSAERLKGVDSTLKIQPAKLEDSAVYLCASSKDRAETQYFGPGTRLLVL.

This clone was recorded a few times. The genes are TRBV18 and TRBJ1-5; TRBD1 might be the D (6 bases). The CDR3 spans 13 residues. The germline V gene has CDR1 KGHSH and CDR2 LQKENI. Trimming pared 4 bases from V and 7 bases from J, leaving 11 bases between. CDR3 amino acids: CASSQQGYQPQHF. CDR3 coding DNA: TGTGCCAGCTCACAACAGGGTTACCAGCCCCAGCATTTT. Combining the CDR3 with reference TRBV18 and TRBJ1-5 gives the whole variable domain NAGVMQNPRHLVRRRGQEARLRCSPMKGHSHVYWYRQLPEEGLKFMVYLQKENIIDESGMPKERFSAEFPKEGPSILRIQQVVRGDSAAYFCASSQQGYQPQHFGDGTRLSIL.

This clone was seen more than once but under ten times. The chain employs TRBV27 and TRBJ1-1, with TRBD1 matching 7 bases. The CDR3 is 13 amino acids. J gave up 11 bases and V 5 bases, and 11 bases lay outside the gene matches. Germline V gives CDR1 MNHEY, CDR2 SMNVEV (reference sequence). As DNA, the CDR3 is TGTGCCAGCAGTCGCGGACAGGCGGGTGGCGCTTTCTTT. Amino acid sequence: CASSRGQAGGAFF.

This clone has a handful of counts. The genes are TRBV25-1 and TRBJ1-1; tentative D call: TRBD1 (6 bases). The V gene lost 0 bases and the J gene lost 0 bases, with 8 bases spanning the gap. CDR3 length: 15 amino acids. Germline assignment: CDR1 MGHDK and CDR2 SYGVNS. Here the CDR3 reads CASSEYAGVNTEAFF. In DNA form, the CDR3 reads TGTGCCAGCAGTGAATATGCAGGGGTGAACACTGAAGCTTTCTTT.

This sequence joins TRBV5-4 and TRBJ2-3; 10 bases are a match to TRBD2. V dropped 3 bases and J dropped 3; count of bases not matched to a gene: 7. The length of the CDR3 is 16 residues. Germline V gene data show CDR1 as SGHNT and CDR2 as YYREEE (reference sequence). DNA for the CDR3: TGTGCCAGCAGCTATGAGCGGGGGGGCCATACAGATACGCAGTATTTT. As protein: CASSYERGGHTDTQYF.

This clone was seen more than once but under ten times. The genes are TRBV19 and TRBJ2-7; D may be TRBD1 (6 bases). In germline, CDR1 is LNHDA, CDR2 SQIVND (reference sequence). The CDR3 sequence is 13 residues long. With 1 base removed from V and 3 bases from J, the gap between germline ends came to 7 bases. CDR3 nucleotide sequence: TGTGCCAGTAGTATAGTGGACAGCTACGAGCAGTACTTC. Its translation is CASSIVDSYEQYF.

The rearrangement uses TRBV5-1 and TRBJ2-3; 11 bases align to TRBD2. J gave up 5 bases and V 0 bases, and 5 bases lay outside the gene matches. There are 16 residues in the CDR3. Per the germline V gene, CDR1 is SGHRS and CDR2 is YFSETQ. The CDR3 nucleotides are TGCGCCAGCAGCTTGGGACTAGCGGGATTTGGAGATACGCAGTATTTT. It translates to CASSLGLAGFGDTQYF.

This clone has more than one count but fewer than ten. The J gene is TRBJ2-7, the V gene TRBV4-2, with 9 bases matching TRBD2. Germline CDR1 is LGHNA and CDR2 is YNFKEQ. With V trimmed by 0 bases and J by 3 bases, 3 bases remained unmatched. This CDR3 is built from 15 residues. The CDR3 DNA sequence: TGTGCCAGCAGCCAAGAAGTAGCGGGAGTCTACGAGCAGTACTTC. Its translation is CASSQEVAGVYEQYF.

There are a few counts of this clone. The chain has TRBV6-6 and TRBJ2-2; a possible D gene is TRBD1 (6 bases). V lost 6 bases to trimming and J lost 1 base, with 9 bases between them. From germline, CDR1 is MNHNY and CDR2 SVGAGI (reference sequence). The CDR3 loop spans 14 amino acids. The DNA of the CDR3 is TGTGCCAGCAGGCCACAGGGGAACACCGGGGAGCTGTTTTTT. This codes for CASRPQGNTGELFF.

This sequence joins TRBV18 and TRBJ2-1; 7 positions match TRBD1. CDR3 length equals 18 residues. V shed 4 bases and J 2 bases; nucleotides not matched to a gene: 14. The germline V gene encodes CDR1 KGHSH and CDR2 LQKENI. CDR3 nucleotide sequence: TGTGCCAGCTCACTAGATACAAACAGGGGAGCTACCTACAATGAGCAGTTCTTC. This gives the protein CASSLDTNRGATYNEQFF.

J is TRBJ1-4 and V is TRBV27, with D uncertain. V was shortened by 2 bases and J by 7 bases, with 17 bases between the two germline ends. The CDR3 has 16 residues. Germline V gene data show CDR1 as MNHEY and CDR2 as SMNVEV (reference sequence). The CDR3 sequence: CASSLTGGRDSEKLFF. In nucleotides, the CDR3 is TGTGCCAGCAGTTTAACGGGAGGGAGGGATAGTGAAAAACTGTTTTTT.

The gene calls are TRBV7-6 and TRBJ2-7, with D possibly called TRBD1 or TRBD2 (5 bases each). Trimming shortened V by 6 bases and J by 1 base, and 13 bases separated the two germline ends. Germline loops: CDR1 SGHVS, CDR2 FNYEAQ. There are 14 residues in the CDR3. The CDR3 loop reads CASRSPGASYEQYF. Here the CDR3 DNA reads TGTGCCAGCAGGTCCCCCGGGGCTTCCTACGAGCAGTACTTC.